This entry is about one TCR beta chain. Its matching antigen is unknown. V lost 0 bases to trimming and J lost 0 bases, with 11 bases between them. The CDR3 length is 16 residues. From germline, CDR1 is SGHDT and CDR2 YYEEEE. Sampling of each donor yielded at least one pre-ART PBMC sample and at least two post-ART PBMC samples. In each sample, roughly 1-11 million cryopreserved PBMC were present before DNA extraction. This sample was included in a study of long-term antiretroviral therapy in people with HIV. Study-level findings and limits: Adherence to ART, viral resistance and therapy changes lacked any data.

At the survey level, the v3.0 immunoSEQ assay was run. Produced via immunoSEQ multiplex PCR; TCRdb's table is partial and in-frame only. The repertoire holds roughly 45,000 clones, with about 80% as singletons. The receptor's source is a woman between 18 and 29 years old with HIV. The sequences come from unsorted PBMCs, collected 0.8 years after starting antiretroviral therapy. The chain is built from TRBV5-6 and TRBJ2-3; D not certain. In nucleotides, the CDR3 is TGTGCCAGCAGCTTGGTTCGACTTCTTAGCACAGATACGCAGTATTTT. Translating it yields CASSLVRLLSTDTQYF. Supplemented by reference TRBV5-6 and TRBJ2-3, the full variable domain reads DAGVTQSPTHLIKTRGQQVTLRCSPKSGHDTVSWYQQALGQGPQFIFQYYEEEERQRGNFPDRFSGHQFPNYSSELNVNALLLGDSALYLCASSLVRLLSTDTQYFGPGTRLTVL.